The entry below describes one T cell receptor (beta chain). The antigen is not known. The ends were cut back, 5 bases at V and 1 base at J, with 8 bases in the middle. The CDR3 spans 13 residues. This sample is drawn from a study of T cell repertoires in cytomegalovirus infection. Study-level background: As its CMV epitopes, the study selected recently identified HLA-C-restricted and well-studied HLA-B-restricted targets. Overall study results and limits: HLA-C-restricted CMV-specific TCR beta clonotypes prevailed in the ex vivo response. Cumulative frequency (of public TCR beta family members) identified carriers of CMV plus the relevant HLA.

From the reads, TCRdb called clonotypes with MiXCR, one entry per CDR3 protein. The table lists 400,000 to 600,000 distinct CDR3 sequences, 42% of them singletons. The chain joins TRBV12-3 or TRBV12-4 to TRBJ1-1; no reliable D call. The clonotype was recovered from a human donor in good health (CMV status not recorded). Some clones in this sample may be carry-over from other donors' samples. The source was cultured PBMCs, collected from culture after CMV antigen stimulation. In nucleotides, the CDR3 is TGTGCCAGCAGTGAGTCTACGAACACTGAAGCTTTCTTT. Residues: CASSESTNTEAFF.